The rows below give T cell receptor beta chains drawn from one sample of a study of T cell repertoires in cytomegalovirus infection. For these receptors, no antigen is known. TCRdb processed the reads anew with MiXCR; each CDR3 protein has one entry. The data hold about 570,000 distinct CDR3 sequences, with roughly 42% observed a single time. Material: cultured PBMCs, obtained from culture after CMV antigen stimulation. These receptors were collected from a human donor in good health (CMV status not recorded). Some clones in this sample may be carry-over from other donors' samples. Both conserved end residues are part of each CDR3. Each record gives: V gene, D gene, clone size, J gene, CDR3 protein, CDR3 DNA. A D gene is named only where the DNA matches it firmly. Size values are once, few and many counts, or a class for expanded clones, and some rows have none.

TRBV7-2,NA,many,TRBJ2-1,CASSLDAASSYNEQFF,TGTGCCAGCAGCTTAGACGCGGCTAGCTCCTACAATGAGCAGTTCTTC
TRBV27,TRBD2,NA,TRBJ2-3,CASSSPSGATDTQYF,TGTGCCAGCAGCTCCCCTAGCGGGGCCACAGATACGCAGTATTTT
TRBV6-2/TRBV6-3,TRBD1,few,TRBJ1-5,CASSYSWTGTNQPQHF,TGTGCCAGCAGTTACTCATGGACAGGGACGAATCAGCCCCAGCATTTT
TRBV7-2,TRBD2,NA,TRBJ2-5,CASSRLGGSAETQYF,TGTGCCAGCAGCAGGCTTGGCGGGAGCGCGGAGACCCAGTACTTC
TRBV7-6,TRBD1,few,TRBJ1-3,CASSPQVGDRAGNTIYF,TGTGCCAGCAGCCCCCAAGTCGGGGACAGGGCTGGAAACACCATATATTTT
TRBV7-8,NA,NA,TRBJ2-5,CASSPFLDKQETQYF,TGTGCCAGCAGCCCCTTCCTAGACAAACAAGAGACCCAGTACTTC
TRBV11-2,TRBD2,few,TRBJ2-1,CASSFETSHNEQFF,TGTGCCAGCAGCTTCGAGACTAGCCACAATGAGCAGTTCTTC
TRBV20-1,NA,once,TRBJ1-2,CSARDLRTWDGYTF,TGCAGTGCTAGAGACCTCAGGACCTGGGATGGCTACACCTTC
TRBV4-1,TRBD2,few,TRBJ2-3,CASSQEAPSGSTDTQYF,TGCGCCAGCAGCCAAGAGGCGCCTAGCGGTAGCACAGATACGCAGTATTTT
TRBV7-9,NA,few,TRBJ1-1,CASSLAPTGTEAFF,TGTGCCAGCAGCTTAGCGCCGACTGGGACTGAAGCTTTCTTT
TRBV2,NA,NA,TRBJ2-4,CASSEGGFNLAKNIQYF,TGTGCCAGCAGTGAAGGCGGATTCAACTTAGCCAAAAACATTCAGTACTTC
TRBV12-3/TRBV12-4,TRBD2,NA,TRBJ2-1,CASSPRAAGGPYNEQFF,TGTGCCAGCAGTCCACGGGCGGCGGGAGGGCCCTACAATGAGCAGTTCTTC
TRBV7-6,NA,NA,TRBJ2-2,CASSLRGNGGELFF,TGTGCCAGCAGCTTACGAGGGAATGGCGGGGAGCTGTTTTTT